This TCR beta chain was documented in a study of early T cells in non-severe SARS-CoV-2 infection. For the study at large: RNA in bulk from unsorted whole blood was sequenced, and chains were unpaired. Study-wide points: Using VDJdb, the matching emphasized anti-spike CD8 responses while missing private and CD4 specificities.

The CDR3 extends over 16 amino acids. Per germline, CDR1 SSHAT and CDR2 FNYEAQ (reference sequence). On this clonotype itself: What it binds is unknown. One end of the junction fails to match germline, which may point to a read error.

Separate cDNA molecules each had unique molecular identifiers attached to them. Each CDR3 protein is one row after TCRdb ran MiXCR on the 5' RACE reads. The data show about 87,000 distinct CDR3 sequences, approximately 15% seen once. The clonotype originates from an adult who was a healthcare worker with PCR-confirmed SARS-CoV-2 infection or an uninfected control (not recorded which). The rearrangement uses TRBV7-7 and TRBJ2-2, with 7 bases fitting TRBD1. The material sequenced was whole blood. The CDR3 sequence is CASSLTGPPNTGELFF. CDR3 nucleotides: TGTGCTAGCAGCTTGACAGGGCCACCGAACACCGGGGAGCTGTTTTTT.